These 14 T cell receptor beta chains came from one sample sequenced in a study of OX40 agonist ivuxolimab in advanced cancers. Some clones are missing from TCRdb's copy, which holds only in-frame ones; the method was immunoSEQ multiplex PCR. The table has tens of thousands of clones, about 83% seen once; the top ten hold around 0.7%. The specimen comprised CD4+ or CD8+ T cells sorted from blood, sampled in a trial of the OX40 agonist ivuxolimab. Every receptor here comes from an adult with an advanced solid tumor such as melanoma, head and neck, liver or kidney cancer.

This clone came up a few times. The CDR3: CASSHTGTGNQPQHF. CDR3 in DNA: TGTGCCAGCAGCCACACCGGGACAGGCAATCAGCCCCAGCATTTT. The chain joins TRBV4-2 to TRBJ1-5, with 7 nucleotides matching TRBD1. Germline V gene data show CDR1 as LGHNA and CDR2 as YNFKEQ. The CDR3 length is 15 residues. V lost 3 bases, J lost 2 bases, and 4 bases stayed unmatched.

CDR3 DNA sequence: TGTGCCAGCAGCTTAGCGACTAGCGGGGGTTACGAGCAGTACTTC. Translating it yields CASSLATSGGYEQYF. The chain is built from TRBV7-6 and TRBJ2-7; 12 bases map to TRBD2. The CDR3 consists of 15 residues. In germline, CDR1 is SGHVS, CDR2 FNYEAQ. V gave up 0 bases and J gave up 4 bases; unmatched junction bases: 1. Full variable domain (outside the CDR3, taken from reference TRBV7-6 and TRBJ2-7): GAGVSQSPRYKVTKRGQDVALRCDPISGHVSLYWYRQALGQGPEFLTYFNYEAQQDKSGLPNDRFSAERPEGSISTLTIQRTEQRDSAMYRCASSLATSGGYEQYFGPGTRLTVT.

CDR3 nucleotides: TGTGCCAGTAGGTCTCTCCCTACAGATACGCAGTATTTT. It codes for CASRSLPTDTQYF. This sequence joins TRBV19 and TRBJ2-3; D is ambiguous. In germline, CDR1 is LNHDA, CDR2 SQIVND (reference sequence). Trimming removed 6 bases at V and 3 bases at J, with 10 bases between. The CDR3 sequence is 13 residues long.

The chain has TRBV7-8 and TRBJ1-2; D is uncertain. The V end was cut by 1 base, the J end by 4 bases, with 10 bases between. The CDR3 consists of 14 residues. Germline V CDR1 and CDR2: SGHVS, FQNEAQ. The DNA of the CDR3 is TGTGCCAGCAGCTTAGTGAGGGAGGGCTATGGCTACACCTTC. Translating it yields CASSLVREGYGYTF.

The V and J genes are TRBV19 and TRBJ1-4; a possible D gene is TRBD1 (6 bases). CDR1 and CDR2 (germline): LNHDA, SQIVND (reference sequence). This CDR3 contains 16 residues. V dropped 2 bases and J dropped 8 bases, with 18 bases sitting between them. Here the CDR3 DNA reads TGTGCCAGTAGTATAATCCCAGGGACAATGGGAGAAAAACTGTTTTTT. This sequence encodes CASSIIPGTMGEKLFF.

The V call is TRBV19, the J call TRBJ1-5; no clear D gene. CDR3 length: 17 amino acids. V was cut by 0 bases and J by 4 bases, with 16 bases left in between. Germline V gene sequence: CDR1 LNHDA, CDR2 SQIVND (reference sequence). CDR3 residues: CASSIDRAVLWNQPQHF. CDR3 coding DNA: TGTGCCAGTAGTATAGATCGCGCCGTTTTGTGGAATCAGCCCCAGCATTTT.

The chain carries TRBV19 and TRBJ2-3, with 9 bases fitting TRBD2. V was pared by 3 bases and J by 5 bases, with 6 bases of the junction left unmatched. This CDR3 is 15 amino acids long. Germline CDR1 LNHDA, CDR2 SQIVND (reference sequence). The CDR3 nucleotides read TGTGCCAGTAGTATCCGAGCGGGAGGAAAAGATACGCAGTATTTT. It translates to CASSIRAGGKDTQYF.

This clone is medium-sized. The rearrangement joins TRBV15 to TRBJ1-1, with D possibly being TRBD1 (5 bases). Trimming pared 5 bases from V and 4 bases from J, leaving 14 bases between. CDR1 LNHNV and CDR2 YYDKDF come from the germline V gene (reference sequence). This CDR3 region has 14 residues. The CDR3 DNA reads TGTGCCACCAGCGGGGCGAGACAGCGCACTGAAGCTTTCTTT. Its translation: CATSGARQRTEAFF.

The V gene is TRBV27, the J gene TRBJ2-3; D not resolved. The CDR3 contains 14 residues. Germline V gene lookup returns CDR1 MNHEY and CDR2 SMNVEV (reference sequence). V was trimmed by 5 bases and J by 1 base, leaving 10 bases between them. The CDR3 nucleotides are TGTGCCAGCAGTCGCGGAATGGGCACAGATACGCAGTATTTT. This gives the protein CASSRGMGTDTQYF.

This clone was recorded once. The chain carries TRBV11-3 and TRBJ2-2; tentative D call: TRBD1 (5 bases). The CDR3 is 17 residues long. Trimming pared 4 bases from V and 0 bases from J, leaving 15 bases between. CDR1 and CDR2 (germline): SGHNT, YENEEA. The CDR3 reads CASSSGLRQSNTGELFF. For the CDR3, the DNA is TGTGCCAGCAGCTCCGGCCTTAGACAGTCGAACACCGGGGAGCTGTTTTTT.

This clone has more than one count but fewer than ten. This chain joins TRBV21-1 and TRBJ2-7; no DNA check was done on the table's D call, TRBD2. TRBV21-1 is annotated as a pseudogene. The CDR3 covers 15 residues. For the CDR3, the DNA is TGTGCCAGCAGCAATTGCGGACTCCGAACCTACGAGCAGTACTTC. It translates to CASSNCGLRTYEQYF.

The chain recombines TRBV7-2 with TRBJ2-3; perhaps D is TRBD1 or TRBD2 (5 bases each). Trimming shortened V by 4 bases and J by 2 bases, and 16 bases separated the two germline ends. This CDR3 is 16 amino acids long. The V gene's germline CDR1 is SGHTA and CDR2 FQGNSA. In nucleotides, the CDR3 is TGTGCCAGCAGCTCAACCGGGACCGCATTCACAGATACGCAGTATTTT. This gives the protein CASSSTGTAFTDTQYF.

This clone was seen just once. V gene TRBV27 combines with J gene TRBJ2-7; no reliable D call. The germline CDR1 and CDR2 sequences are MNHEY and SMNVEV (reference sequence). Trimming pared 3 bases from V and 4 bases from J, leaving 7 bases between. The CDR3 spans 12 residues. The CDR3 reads CASSFPSYEQYF. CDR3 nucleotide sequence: TGTGCCAGCAGTTTCCCCTCGTACGAGCAGTACTTC.

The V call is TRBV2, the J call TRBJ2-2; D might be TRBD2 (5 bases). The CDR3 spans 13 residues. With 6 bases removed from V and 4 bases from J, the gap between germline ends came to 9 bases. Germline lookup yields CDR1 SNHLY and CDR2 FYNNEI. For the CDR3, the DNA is TGTGCCAGCAGGACGGGGAGCACCGGGGAGCTGTTTTTT. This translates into CASRTGSTGELFF.